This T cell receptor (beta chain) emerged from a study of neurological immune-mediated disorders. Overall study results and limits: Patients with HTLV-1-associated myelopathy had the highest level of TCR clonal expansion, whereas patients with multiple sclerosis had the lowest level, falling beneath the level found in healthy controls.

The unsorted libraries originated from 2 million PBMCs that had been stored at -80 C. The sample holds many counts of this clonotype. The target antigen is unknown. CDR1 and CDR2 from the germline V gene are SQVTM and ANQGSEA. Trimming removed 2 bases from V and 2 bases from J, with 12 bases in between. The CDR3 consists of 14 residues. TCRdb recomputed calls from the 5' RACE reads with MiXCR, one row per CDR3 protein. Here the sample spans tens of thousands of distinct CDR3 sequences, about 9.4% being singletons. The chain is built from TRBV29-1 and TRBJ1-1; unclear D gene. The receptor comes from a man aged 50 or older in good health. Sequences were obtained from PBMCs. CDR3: CSVELPSRNTEAFF. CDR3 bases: TGCAGCGTTGAACTGCCATCTCGAAACACTGAAGCTTTCTTT.